Shown below are 10 T cell receptor beta chains from a single sample sequenced in a study of cytomegalovirus exposure and HLA in healthy donors. Primers: 60 Vbeta forward and 13 Jbeta reverse. Using immunoSEQ multiplex PCR, the repertoire was profiled, and TCRdb retains in-frame clones only, with some absent. The sample records over 200,000 clones, about 74% being singletons. Sequenced sample: PBMCs. The source of these receptors is a woman aged 25 to 39 in good health and CMV-seronegative.

The chain combines TRBV4-1 with TRBJ2-3; tentative D call: TRBD2 (6 bases). Germline V gene data show CDR1 as MGHRA and CDR2 as YSYEKL. V was trimmed by 0 bases and J by 0 bases, leaving 13 bases between them. The length of the CDR3 is 17 residues. The CDR3 DNA sequence: TGCGCCAGCAGCCAAGACGGTGGCGGGAAGAGCACAGATACGCAGTATTTT. As protein: CASSQDGGGKSTDTQYF.

This clone was observed a few times. This chain's CDR3 is CASSRAGYNTEAFF. As DNA, the CDR3 is TGTGCCAGCTCACGGGCGGGATATAACACTGAAGCTTTCTTT. V usage is TRBV18 and J usage is TRBJ1-1, with D unresolved. Germline-derived CDR1 and CDR2 are KGHSH and LQKENI. The CDR3 is made up of 14 amino acids. Trimming took 4 bases from V and 2 from J, leaving 11 bases between them.

The chain joins TRBV11-2 to TRBJ2-5, with a possible D match to TRBD2 (6 bases). The CDR3 spans 13 residues. Deletions cut 5 bases from V and 4 bases from J, with 11 bases between. Germline CDR1 SGHAT, CDR2 FQNNGV. CDR3 residues: CASSPMGGETQYF. In DNA form, the CDR3 reads TGTGCCAGCAGCCCCATGGGGGGAGAGACCCAGTACTTC.

The rearrangement links TRBV5-6 to TRBJ1-5, with 7 bases lining up with TRBD1. Germline V CDR1 and CDR2: SGHDT, YYEEEE. J was trimmed by 6 bases and V by 1 base; bases with no gene match: 7. This CDR3 contains 15 residues. CDR3 amino acids: CASSLTGVGGQPQHF. For the CDR3, the DNA is TGTGCCAGCAGCTTGACAGGGGTGGGCGGTCAGCCCCAGCATTTT.

The chain combines TRBV7-8 with TRBJ2-1; D remains ambiguous. The V end lost 1 base, the J end lost 4 bases, and 8 bases lay between the germline ends. Germline-derived CDR1 and CDR2 are SGHVS and FQNEAQ. The length of the CDR3 is 14 residues. The CDR3 protein is CASSLGLNYNEQFF. CDR3 in DNA: TGTGCCAGCAGCTTAGGGCTGAATTACAATGAGCAGTTCTTC.

The V and J genes are TRBV2 and TRBJ2-6, with 8 nucleotides matching TRBD2. This CDR3 comprises 18 residues. V was clipped by 6 bases and J by 0 bases; unmatched bases: 10. From germline, CDR1 is SNHLY and CDR2 FYNNEI. The CDR3: CASRLGRGADSGANVLTF. As DNA, the CDR3 is TGTGCCAGCAGGCTCGGGCGGGGGGCTGACTCTGGGGCCAACGTCCTGACTTTC.

The chain couples TRBV6-5 to TRBJ2-1; 9 bases are a match to TRBD1. CDR3 length equals 15 residues. Germline V gene lookup returns CDR1 MNHEY and CDR2 SVGAGI. The J segment lost 4 bases and the V segment lost 4 bases, leaving 5 bases of the junction unmatched. This CDR3 reads CASSSGTGLYNEQFF. The CDR3 DNA sequence: TGTGCCAGCAGTTCCGGGACAGGGTTATACAATGAGCAGTTCTTC.

The V call is TRBV19, the J call TRBJ2-6, with D perhaps TRBD1 (6 bases). Germline assignment: CDR1 LNHDA and CDR2 SQIVND (reference sequence). The CDR3 covers 16 residues. The V and J ends lost 3 bases and 6 bases respectively, with 15 bases between them. The CDR3 DNA reads TGTGCCAGTAGTATGGTGGGGACATCGAAGGCCAACGTCCTGACTTTC. Residues: CASSMVGTSKANVLTF.

Note on this clone: At one boundary the junction diverges from the germline segment, which might be a read error. This chain connects TRBV7-9 to TRBJ2-5; D remains ambiguous. The CDR3 runs 16 residues. The germline gives CDR1 SEHNR, CDR2 FQNEAQ (reference sequence). This CDR3 is CSSSSLTAPTQETQYF. The CDR3, as DNA: TGTTCCAGCAGCTCCTTAACAGCACCCACCCAAGAGACCCAGTACTTC.

This clone was picked up one time. The sample contains more than one DNA sequence encoding this CDR3. This sequence joins TRBV2 and TRBJ1-1, with TRBD1 identical over 8 bases. Germline CDR1 is SNHLY and CDR2 is FYNNEI. V lost 6 bases to trimming and J lost 5 bases; unmatched junction nucleotides: 5. CDR3 size: 13 residues. CDR3 amino acids: CASSGQGVTEAFF. In nucleotides, the CDR3 is TGTGCCAGCAGCGGACAGGGCGTAACTGAAGCTTTCTTT.